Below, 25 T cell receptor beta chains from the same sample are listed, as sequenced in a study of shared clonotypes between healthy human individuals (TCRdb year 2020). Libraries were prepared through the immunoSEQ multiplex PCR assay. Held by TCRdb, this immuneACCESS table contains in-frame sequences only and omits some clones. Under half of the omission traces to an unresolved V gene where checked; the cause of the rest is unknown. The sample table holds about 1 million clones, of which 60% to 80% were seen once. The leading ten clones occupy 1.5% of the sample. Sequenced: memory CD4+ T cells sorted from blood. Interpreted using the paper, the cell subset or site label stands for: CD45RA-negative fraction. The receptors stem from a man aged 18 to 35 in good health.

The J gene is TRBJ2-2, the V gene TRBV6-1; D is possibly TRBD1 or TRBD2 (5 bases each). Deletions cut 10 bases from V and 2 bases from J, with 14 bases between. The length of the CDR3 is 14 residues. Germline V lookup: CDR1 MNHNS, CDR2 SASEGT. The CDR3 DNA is TGTGCCATTTTCCGGGACGGTAACACCGGGGAGCTGTTTTTT. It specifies CAIFRDGNTGELFF.

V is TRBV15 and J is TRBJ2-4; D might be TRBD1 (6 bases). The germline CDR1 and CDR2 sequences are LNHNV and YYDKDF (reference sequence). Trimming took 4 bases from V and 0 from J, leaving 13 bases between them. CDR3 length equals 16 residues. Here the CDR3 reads CATSTQGRLAKNIQYF. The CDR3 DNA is TGTGCCACCAGCACCCAGGGGCGTCTAGCCAAAAACATTCAGTACTTC.

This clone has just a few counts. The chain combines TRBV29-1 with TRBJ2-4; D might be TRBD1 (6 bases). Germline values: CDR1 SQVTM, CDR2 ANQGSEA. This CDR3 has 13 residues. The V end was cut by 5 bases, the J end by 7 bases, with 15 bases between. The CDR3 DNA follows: TGCAGCGTTCTGGGGGCCGATGGGAACATTCAGTACTTC. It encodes CSVLGADGNIQYF.

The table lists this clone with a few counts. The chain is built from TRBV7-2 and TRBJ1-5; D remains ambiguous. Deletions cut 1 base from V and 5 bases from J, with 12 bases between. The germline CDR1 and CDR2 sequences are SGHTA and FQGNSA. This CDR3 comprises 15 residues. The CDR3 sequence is CASSLDPGRDQPQHF. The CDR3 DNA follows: TGTGCCAGCAGCTTAGATCCGGGGAGGGATCAGCCCCAGCATTTT. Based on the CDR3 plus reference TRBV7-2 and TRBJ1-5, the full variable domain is GAGVSQSPSNKVTEKGKDVELRCDPISGHTALYWYRQSLGQGLEFLIYFQGNSAPDKSGLPSDRFSAERTGGSVSTLTIQRTQQEDSAVYLCASSLDPGRDQPQHFGDGTRLSIL.

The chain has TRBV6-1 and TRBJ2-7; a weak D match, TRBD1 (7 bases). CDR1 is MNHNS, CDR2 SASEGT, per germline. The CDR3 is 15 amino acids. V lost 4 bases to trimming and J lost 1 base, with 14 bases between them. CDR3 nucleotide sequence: TGTGCCAGCAGTGGCGGGACAGCGATTTCCTACGAGCAGTACTTC. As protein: CASSGGTAISYEQYF.

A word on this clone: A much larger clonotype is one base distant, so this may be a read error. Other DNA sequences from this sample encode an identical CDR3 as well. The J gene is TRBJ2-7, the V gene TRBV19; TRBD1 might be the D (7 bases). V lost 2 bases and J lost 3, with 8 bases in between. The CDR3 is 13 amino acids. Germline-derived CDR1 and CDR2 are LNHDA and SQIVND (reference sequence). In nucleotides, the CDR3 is TGTGCCAGTAGTATACAGGGGGGCTACGAGCAGTACTTC. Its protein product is CASSIQGGYEQYF.

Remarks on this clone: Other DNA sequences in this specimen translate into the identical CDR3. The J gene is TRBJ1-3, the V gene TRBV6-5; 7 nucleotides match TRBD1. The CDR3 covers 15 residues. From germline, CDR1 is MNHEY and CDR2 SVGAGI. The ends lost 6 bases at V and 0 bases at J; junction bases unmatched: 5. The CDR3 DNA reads TGTGCCAGCAGCCGACAGGGAACCTCTGGAAACACCATATATTTT. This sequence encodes CASSRQGTSGNTIYF.

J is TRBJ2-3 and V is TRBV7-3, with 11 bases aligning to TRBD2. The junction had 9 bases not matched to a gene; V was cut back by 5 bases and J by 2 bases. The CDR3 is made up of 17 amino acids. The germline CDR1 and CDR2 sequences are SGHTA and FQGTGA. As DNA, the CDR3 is TGTGCCAGCAGCCATGGTCGACTAGCGGGGAACACAGATACGCAGTATTTT. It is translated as CASSHGRLAGNTDTQYF.

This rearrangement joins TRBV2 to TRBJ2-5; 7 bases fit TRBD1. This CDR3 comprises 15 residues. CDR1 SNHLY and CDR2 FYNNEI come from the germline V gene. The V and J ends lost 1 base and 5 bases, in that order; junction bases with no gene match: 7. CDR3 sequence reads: CASSEEAGGRETQYF. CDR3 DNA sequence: TGTGCCAGCAGTGAAGAGGCAGGGGGAAGGGAGACCCAGTACTTC.

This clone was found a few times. CDR3 sequence: CASSVMGWETQYF. CDR3 nucleotide sequence: TGTGCCAGCAGTGTCATGGGTTGGGAGACCCAGTACTTC. V is TRBV2 and J is TRBJ2-5; the D is unclear. CDR1 is SNHLY, CDR2 FYNNEI, per germline. This CDR3 has 13 amino acids. Trimming removed 4 bases from V and 5 bases from J, with 11 bases in between.

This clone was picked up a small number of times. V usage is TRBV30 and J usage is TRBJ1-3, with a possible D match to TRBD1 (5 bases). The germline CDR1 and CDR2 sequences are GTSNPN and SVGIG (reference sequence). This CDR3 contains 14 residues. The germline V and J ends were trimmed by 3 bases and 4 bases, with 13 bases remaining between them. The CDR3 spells CAWSVGGTGNTIYF. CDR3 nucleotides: TGTGCCTGGAGCGTGGGGGGGACGGGAAACACCATATATTTT.

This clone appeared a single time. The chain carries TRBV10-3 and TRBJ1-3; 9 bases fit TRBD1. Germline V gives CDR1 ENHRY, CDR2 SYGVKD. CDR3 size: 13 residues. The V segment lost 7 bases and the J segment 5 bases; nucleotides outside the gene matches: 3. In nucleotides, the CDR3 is TGTGCCATCACTGGACAGGGGCGAAACACCATATATTTT. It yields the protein CAITGQGRNTIYF.

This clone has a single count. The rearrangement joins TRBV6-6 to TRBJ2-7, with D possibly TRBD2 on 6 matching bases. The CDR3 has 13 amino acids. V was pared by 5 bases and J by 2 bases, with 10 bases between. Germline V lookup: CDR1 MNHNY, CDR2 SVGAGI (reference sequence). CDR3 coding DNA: TGTGCCAGCAGTAGGGACTCACCCTACGAGCAGTACTTC. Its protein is CASSRDSPYEQYF.

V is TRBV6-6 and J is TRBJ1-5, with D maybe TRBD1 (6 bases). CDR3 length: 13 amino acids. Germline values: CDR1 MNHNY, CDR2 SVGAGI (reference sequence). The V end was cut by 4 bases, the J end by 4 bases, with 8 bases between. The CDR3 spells CASSSDSNQPQHF. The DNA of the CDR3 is TGTGCCAGCAGTTCGGACAGTAATCAGCCCCAGCATTTT.

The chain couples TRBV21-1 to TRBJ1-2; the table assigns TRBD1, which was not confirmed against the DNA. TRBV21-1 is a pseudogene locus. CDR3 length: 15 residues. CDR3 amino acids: CASSTAGQANYGYTF. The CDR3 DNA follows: TGTGCCAGCAGCACCGCCGGACAGGCTAACTATGGCTACACCTTC.

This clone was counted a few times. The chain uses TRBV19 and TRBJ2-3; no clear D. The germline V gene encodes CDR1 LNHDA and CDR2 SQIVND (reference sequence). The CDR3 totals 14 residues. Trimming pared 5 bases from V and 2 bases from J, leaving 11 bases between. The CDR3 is CASSWSSSTDTQYF. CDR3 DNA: TGTGCCAGTAGTTGGTCTAGTTCCACAGATACGCAGTATTTT.

CDR3 in amino acids: CASSQIGAYEQYF. CDR3 nucleotide sequence: TGCGCCAGCAGCCAAATTGGGGCCTACGAGCAGTACTTC. V and J are TRBV4-1 and TRBJ2-7; D not certain. Germline CDR1 reads MGHRA; CDR2 reads YSYEKL. The CDR3 totals 13 residues. Between the trimmed V and J ends, which lost 2 bases and 2 bases, there was a span of 7 bases.

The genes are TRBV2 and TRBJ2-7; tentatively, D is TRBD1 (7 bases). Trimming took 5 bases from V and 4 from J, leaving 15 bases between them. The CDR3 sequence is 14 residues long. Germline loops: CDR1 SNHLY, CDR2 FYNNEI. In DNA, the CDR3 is TGTGCCAGCAGTAAGGCAGGGGGGATGTACGAGCAGTACTTC. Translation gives CASSKAGGMYEQYF.

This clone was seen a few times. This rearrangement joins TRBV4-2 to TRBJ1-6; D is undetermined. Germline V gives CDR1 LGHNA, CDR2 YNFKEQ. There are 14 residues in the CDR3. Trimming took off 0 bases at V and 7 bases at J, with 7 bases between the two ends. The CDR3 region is CASSQEVYNSPLHF. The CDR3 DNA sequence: TGTGCCAGCAGCCAAGAGGTTTACAATTCACCCCTCCACTTT.

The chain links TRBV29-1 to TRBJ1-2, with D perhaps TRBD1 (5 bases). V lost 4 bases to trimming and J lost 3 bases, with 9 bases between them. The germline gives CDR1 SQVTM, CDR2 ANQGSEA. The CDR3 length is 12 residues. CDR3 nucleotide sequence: TGCAGCGTTGTGGGGACCCACTATGGCTACACCTTC. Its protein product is CSVVGTHYGYTF.

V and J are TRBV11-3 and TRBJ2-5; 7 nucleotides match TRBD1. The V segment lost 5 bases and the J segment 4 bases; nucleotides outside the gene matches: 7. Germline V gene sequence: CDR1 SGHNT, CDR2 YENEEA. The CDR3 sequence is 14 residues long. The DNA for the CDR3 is TGTGCCAGCAGCAGTAACAGGGGTGGAGAGACCCAGTACTTC. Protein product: CASSSNRGGETQYF.

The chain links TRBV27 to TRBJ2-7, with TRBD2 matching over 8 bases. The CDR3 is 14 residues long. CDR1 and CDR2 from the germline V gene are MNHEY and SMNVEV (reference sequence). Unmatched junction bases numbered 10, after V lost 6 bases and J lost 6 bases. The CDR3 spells CASSHPGGGSEQYF. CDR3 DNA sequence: TGTGCCAGCAGCCACCCCGGGGGGGGTAGCGAGCAGTACTTC.

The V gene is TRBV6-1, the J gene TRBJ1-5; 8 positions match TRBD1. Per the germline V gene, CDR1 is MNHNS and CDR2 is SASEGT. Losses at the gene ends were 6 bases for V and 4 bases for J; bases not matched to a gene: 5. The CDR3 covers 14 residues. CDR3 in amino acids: CASSHRGGNQPQHF. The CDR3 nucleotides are TGTGCCAGCAGCCACAGGGGGGGAAATCAGCCCCAGCATTTT.

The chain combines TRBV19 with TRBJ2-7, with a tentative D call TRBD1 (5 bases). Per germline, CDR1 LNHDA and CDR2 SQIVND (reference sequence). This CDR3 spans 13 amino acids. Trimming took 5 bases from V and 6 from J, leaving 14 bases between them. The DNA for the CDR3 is TGTGCCAGTAGTTACAGGTCGTCACCCGAGCAGTACTTC. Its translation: CASSYRSSPEQYF.

In DNA, the CDR3 is TGTGCCAGCACCCCGGGGGGGCCCAACTATGGCTACACCTTC. Translated, it gives CASTPGGPNYGYTF. The chain links TRBV28 to TRBJ1-2; D may be TRBD1 (6 bases). Germline V CDR1 and CDR2: MDHEN, SYDVKM. The CDR3 contains 14 residues. V lost 7 bases, J lost 2 bases, and 14 bases lay in between.